Listed here are 2 T cell receptor beta chains from one sample, sequenced in a study of CD8+CD57+ T cells in acquired aplastic anemia. Both TCR beta VDJ combination and CDR3 sequence profiling were carried out. Genomic DNA was the template for this profiling. From the reads, TCRdb called clonotypes with MiXCR, one entry per CDR3 protein. The sample consists of 250,000 to 350,000 distinct CDR3 sequences, around 60% of them appearing once. Sequenced sample: sorted CD4+, CD8+, or CD8+CD57+ T cells (not recorded which) from PBMCs. The receptors stem from a human donor with severe aplastic anemia or a healthy control (not recorded which).

This clonotype was recorded at least ten times. V and J are TRBV12-3 or TRBV12-4 and TRBJ1-1; 7 bases map to TRBD1. The CDR3 contains 14 residues. The V gene end was trimmed by 0 bases and the J gene end by 5 bases; junction bases not matched to a gene: 3. The CDR3 loop reads CASSLAARGTEAFF. DNA for the CDR3: TGTGCCAGCAGTTTAGCCGCCAGGGGGACTGAAGCTTTCTTT.

The genes are TRBV20-1 and TRBJ2-5, with 11 bases identical to TRBD2. From germline, CDR1 is DFQATT and CDR2 SNEGSKA (reference sequence). V trimming: 0 bases; J trimming: 10 bases; junction bases outside the gene matches: 4. There are 13 residues in the CDR3. CDR3 nucleotide sequence: TGCAGTGCTAGAGATGTGACTAGCGGGGACCAGTACTTC. Its protein product is CSARDVTSGDQYF.